This TCR beta chain was captured by sequencing in a study of blood T cell repertoires in COVID-19. Turning to the study itself: Nucleic acid was either cDNA or gDNA, and it came from T cells, B-cell-depleted T cells, or PBMCs.

Using immunoSEQ multiplex PCR, the repertoire was profiled, and TCRdb retains in-frame clones only, with some absent. Here the sample spans approximately 230,000 clones, 86% being singletons. V lost 0 bases to trimming and J lost 5 bases, with 11 bases between them. CDR1 and CDR2 from the germline V gene are LNHDA and SQIVND (reference sequence). The CDR3 sequence is 14 residues long. The TCR comes from a man younger than 40 who had recovered from COVID-19. What was sequenced was peripheral blood. The chain recombines TRBV19 with TRBJ2-7, with D possibly matching TRBD2 (6 bases). The CDR3 spells CASSIEGGVDEQYF. CDR3 in DNA: TGTGCCAGTAGTATAGAGGGGGGAGTCGACGAGCAGTACTTC.